This T cell receptor (beta chain) was sequenced during a study of ipilimumab plus nivolumab after autologous stem cell transplantation. The overall study: Myeloma cases were transplant-naive high-risk or relapsed within 3 years post first autologous transplant.

Ipilimumab, 1 mg/kg, started 14 to 28 days after autologous transplant. Patients received nivolumab 3 mg/kg at weeks 1, 4, 7, 10, then fortnightly to week 26. Sequencing used immunoSEQ multiplex PCR; TCRdb keeps in-frame clones, though not all of them. This table holds about 3,500 clones, roughly 90% found once. Germline V lookup: CDR1 MNHNS, CDR2 SASEGT. The CDR3 spans 15 residues. The ends were cut back, 2 bases at V and 2 bases at J, with 10 bases in the middle. V is TRBV6-1 and J is TRBJ1-5, with D perhaps TRBD1 (6 bases). The sequencing here drew on PBMCs, taken in a trial of ipilimumab plus nivolumab as post-transplant consolidation. This TCR came from a male donor with multiple myeloma. DNA of the CDR3: TGTGCCAGCAGTGAATGGGGGGCAGGCAATCAGCCCCAGCATTTT. Encoded protein: CASSEWGAGNQPQHF.